This TCR beta chain came from a study of blood T cell repertoires in COVID-19. Study overall: The United States, Italy and Spain were the sources of the acute and convalescent COVID-19 samples. T cells, B-cell-depleted T cells, or PBMCs supplied cDNA or gDNA.

The germline V gene has CDR1 SGHRS and CDR2 YFSETQ. J was trimmed by 4 bases and V by 2 bases; bases with no gene match: 11. This CDR3 spans 18 amino acids. Authors' methods: Counts of nucleated cells, estimated from reference gene primer amplification, were obtained. Sequenced by immunoSEQ multiplex PCR; TCRdb stores in-frame clones only, minus some. V, J and clone size reflect that table, while D and trimming were determined from the DNA. The sample lists 200,000 to 250,000 clones, around four fifths seen once, with around 5.5% in the top ten. V is TRBV5-1 and J is TRBJ2-3, with 12 nucleotides matching TRBD2. Sequenced: peripheral blood. This TCR was sampled from a woman aged 55-75 years who had recovered from COVID-19. The CDR3 region is CASSLSRASGGASDTQYF. CDR3 DNA sequence: TGCGCCAGCAGCTTATCTCGAGCTAGCGGGGGGGCATCAGATACGCAGTATTTT. Complete variable domain (other parts from reference TRBV5-1 and TRBJ2-3): KAGVTQTPRYLIKTRGQQVTLSCSPISGHRSVSWYQQTPGQGLQFLFEYFSETQRNKGNFPGRFSGRQFSNSRSEMNVSTLELGDSALYLCASSLSRASGGASDTQYFGPGTRLTVL.